Described below is a single TCR beta chain sequence and its context. These data are taken from a study of technical replicates of blood from a few donors. Germline values: CDR1 MNHNS, CDR2 SASEGT. The CDR3 consists of 15 residues. Trimming left V 1 base short and J 15 bases short, with 22 bases between. Some clones are missing from TCRdb's copy, which holds only in-frame ones; the method was immunoSEQ multiplex PCR. The sample records tens of thousands of clones, over 85% being singletons. V is TRBV6-1 and J is TRBJ2-1; D uncertain. Sequences were obtained from T cells isolated from PBMCs. This TCR came from a human donor in good health. CDR3 sequence (DNA): TGTGCCAGCAGTGAAGTAAACAGCCCCACGTCCTCTACGTTCTTC. It yields the protein CASSEVNSPTSSTFF.